This T cell receptor beta chain was sequenced in a study of blood T cell repertoires in COVID-19. At the level of the study: Specimens from acute and convalescent COVID-19 originated in the United States, Italy and Spain. Nucleic acid was either cDNA or gDNA, and it came from T cells, B-cell-depleted T cells, or PBMCs.

The CDR3 is 14 residues long. V was shortened by 0 bases and J by 0 bases, with 6 bases between the two germline ends. The germline V gene encodes CDR1 SGDLS and CDR2 YYNGEE. The authors' processing: Scientists estimated how many nucleated cells there were by amplifying reference gene primers. Some clones are missing from TCRdb's copy, which holds only in-frame ones; the method was immunoSEQ multiplex PCR. That table gives V, J and clone size, and the DNA gave D and trimming. The sample lists about 220,000 clones; roughly 88% were seen once. Grouping used clinical history reported by participants in a survey and questionnaire.

The receptor comes from a woman aged 45-59 years with acute COVID-19. The chain links TRBV9 to TRBJ1-1; no definite D call. The sequencing input was PBMCs or T cells enriched from blood (not recorded which). In DNA form, the CDR3 reads TGTGCCAGCAGCGTAGCCCCGGTGAACACTGAAGCTTTCTTT. As protein: CASSVAPVNTEAFF.